Here is one T cell receptor beta chain with its context. As yet, its antigen is unknown. This specimen comes from a study of OX40 agonist ivuxolimab in advanced cancers. The study's findings and limits: The study observed clonal expansion of CD4+ and CD8+ blood T cells by week 6 at 0.1 to 3.0 mg/kg. Those patients achieving a partial response at 0.1-3.0 mg/kg showed among the lowest clonal expansion. Compared with CD4+, CD8+ T cells on average had more expanded clones.

Produced via immunoSEQ multiplex PCR; TCRdb's table is partial and in-frame only. The top ten hold about three fifths of the sample, which has 20,000 to 25,000 clones, 75% to 95% seen once. CDR1 and CDR2 from the germline V gene are SNHLY and FYNNEI. The CDR3 spans 14 residues. After removal of 8 bases from V and 0 bases from J, the junction contained 6 bases not matched to a gene. This TCR was sampled from an adult with an advanced solid tumor such as melanoma, head and neck, liver or kidney cancer. V usage is TRBV2 and J usage is TRBJ2-5, with 7 positions matching TRBD1. The specimen comprised CD4+ or CD8+ T cells sorted from blood, sampled in a trial of the OX40 agonist ivuxolimab. The CDR3 DNA follows: TGTGCCAGCCAAGAGGGGGCCTACCAAGAGACCCAGTACTTC. Its translation is CASQEGAYQETQYF. The entire variable domain, with the rest obtained from reference TRBV2 and TRBJ2-5, is as follows: EPEVTQTPSHQVTQMGQEVILRCVPISNHLYFYWYRQILGQKVEFLVSFYNNEISEKSEIFDDQFSVERPDGSNFTLKIRSTKLEDSAMYFCASQEGAYQETQYFGPGTRLLVL.